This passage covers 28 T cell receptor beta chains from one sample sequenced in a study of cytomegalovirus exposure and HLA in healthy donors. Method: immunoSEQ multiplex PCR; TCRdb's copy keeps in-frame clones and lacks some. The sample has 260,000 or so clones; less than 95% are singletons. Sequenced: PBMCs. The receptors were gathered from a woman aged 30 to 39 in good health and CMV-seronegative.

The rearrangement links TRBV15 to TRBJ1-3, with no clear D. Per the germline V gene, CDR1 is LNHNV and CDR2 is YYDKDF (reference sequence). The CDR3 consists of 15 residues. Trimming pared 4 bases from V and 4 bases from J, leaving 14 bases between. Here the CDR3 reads CATSTTTAEGNTIYF. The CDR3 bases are TGTGCCACCAGCACTACAACAGCGGAAGGAAACACCATATATTTT.

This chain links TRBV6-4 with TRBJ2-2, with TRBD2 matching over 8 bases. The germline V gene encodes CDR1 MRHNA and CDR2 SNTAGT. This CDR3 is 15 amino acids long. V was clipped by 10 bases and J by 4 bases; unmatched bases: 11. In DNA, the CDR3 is TGTGCCACCCGAAGTAGCGGGATTTCCACCGGGGAGCTGTTTTTT. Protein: CATRSSGISTGELFF.

The CDR3 DNA sequence: TGTGCCAGTAGTCCCGGACGTGGGGGCGCCTACGAGCAGTACTTC. This codes for CASSPGRGGAYEQYF. V usage is TRBV19 and J usage is TRBJ2-7; a weak D match, TRBD1 (6 bases). This CDR3 contains 15 residues. The germline V and J ends were trimmed by 5 bases and 2 bases, with 16 bases remaining between them. Germline V gives CDR1 LNHDA, CDR2 SQIVND (reference sequence).

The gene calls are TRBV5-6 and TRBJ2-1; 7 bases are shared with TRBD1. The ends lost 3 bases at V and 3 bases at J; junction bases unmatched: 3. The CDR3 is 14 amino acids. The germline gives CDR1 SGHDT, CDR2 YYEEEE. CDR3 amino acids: CASSSGTDYNEQFF. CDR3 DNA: TGTGCCAGCAGCTCCGGGACAGACTACAATGAGCAGTTCTTC.

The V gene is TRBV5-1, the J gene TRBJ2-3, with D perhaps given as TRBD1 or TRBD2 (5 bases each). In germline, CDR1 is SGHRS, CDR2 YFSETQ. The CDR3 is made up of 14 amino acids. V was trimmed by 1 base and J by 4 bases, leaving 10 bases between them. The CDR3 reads CASSLWGSSDTQYF. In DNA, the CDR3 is TGCGCCAGCAGCTTGTGGGGGTCCTCAGATACGCAGTATTTT.

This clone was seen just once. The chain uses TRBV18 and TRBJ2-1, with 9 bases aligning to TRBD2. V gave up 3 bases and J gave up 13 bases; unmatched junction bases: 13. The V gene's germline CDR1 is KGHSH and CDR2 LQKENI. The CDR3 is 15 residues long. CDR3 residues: CASSPIFASGIDQFF. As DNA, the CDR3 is TGTGCCAGCTCACCCATTTTTGCTAGCGGGATTGACCAGTTCTTC.

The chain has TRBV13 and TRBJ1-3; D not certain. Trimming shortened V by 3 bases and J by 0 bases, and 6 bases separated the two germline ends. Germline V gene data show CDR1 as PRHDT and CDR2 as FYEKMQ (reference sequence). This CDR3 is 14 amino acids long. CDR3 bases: TGTGCCAGCAGCTTCGGAGGCTCTGGAAACACCATATATTTT. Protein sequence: CASSFGGSGNTIYF.

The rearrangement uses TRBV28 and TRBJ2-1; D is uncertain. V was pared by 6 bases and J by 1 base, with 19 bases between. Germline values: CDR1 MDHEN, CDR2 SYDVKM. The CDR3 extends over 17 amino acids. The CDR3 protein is CASSQAWVPRSYNEQFF. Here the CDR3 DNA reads TGTGCCAGCAGCCAGGCCTGGGTCCCACGGTCCTACAATGAGCAGTTCTTC.

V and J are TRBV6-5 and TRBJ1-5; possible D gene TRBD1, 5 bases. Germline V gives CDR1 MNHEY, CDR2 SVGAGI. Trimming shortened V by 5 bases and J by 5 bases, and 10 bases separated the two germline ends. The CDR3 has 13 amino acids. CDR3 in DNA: TGTGCCAGCAGTAAGGGGACGTATCAGCCCCAGCATTTT. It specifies CASSKGTYQPQHF.

The CDR3 spells CASSPTTGAYEQYF. As DNA, the CDR3 is TGTGCCAGCAGCCCCACGACAGGAGCCTACGAGCAGTACTTC. V gene TRBV11-3 combines with J gene TRBJ2-7; maybe TRBD1 (6 bases). Looked up from germline, CDR1 is SGHNT and CDR2 is YENEEA. The length of the CDR3 is 14 residues. V was cut by 5 bases and J by 2 bases, with 13 bases left in between.

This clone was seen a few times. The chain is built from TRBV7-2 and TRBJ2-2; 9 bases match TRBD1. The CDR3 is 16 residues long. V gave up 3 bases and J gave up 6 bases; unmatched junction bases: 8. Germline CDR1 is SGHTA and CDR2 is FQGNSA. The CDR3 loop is CASSLATQGAAGELFF. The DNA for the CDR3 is TGTGCCAGCAGCTTGGCGACACAGGGGGCGGCCGGGGAGCTGTTTTTT. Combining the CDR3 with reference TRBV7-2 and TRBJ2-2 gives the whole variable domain GAGVSQSPSNKVTEKGKDVELRCDPISGHTALYWYRQSLGQGLEFLIYFQGNSAPDKSGLPSDRFSAERTGGSVSTLTIQRTQQEDSAVYLCASSLATQGAAGELFFGEGSRLTVL.

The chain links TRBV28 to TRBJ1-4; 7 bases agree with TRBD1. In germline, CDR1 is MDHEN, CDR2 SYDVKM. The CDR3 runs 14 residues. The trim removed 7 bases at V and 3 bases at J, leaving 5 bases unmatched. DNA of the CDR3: TGTGCCAGCACCCAGACAGGGCCTAATGAAAAACTGTTTTTT. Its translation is CASTQTGPNEKLFF.

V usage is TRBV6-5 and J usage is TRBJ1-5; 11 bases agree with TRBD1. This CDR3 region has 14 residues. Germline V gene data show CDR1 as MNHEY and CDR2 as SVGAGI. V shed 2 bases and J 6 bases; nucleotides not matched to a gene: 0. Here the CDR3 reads CASSYGTGGQPQHF. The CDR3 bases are TGTGCCAGCAGTTACGGGACAGGGGGTCAGCCCCAGCATTTT.

The CDR3 loop reads CASSDGLAGSYNEQFF. The DNA of the CDR3 is TGTGCCAGCAGTGACGGCCTAGCGGGCTCCTACAATGAGCAGTTCTTC. The chain carries TRBV6-4 and TRBJ2-1; TRBD2 matches 8 bases. Germline V gives CDR1 MRHNA, CDR2 SNTAGT. The length of the CDR3 is 16 residues. The V and J ends lost 2 bases and 0 bases, in that order; junction bases with no gene match: 3.

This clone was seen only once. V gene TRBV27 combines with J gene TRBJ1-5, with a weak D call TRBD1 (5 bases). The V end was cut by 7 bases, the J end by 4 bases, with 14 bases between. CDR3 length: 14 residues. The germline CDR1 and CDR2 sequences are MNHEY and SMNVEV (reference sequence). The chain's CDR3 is CASKPGLLNQPQHF. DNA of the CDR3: TGTGCCAGCAAACCGGGACTGCTAAATCAGCCCCAGCATTTT.

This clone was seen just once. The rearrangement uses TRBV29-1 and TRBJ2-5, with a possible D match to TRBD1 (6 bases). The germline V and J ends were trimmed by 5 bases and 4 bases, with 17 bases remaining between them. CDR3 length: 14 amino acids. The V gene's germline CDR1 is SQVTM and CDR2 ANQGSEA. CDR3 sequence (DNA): TGCAGCGTTACCCGACAGGCAACCGGAGAGACCCAGTACTTC. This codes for CSVTRQATGETQYF.

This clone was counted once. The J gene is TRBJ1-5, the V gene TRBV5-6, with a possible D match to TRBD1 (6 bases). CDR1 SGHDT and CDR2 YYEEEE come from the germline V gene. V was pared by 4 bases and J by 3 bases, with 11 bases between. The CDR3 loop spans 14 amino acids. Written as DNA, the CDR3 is TGTGCCAGCAGCATACAGGGAACCAATCAGCCCCAGCATTTT. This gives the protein CASSIQGTNQPQHF.

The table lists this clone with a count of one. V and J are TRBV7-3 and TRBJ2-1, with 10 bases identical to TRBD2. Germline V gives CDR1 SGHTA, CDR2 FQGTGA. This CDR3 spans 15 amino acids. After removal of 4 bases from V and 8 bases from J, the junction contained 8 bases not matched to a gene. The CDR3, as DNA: TGTGCCAGCAGCTCCCGCCTAGCGGGAGTGCATGAGCAGTTCTTC. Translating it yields CASSSRLAGVHEQFF. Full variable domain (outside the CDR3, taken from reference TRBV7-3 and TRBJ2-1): GAGVSQTPSNKVTEKGKYVELRCDPISGHTALYWYRQSLGQGPEFLIYFQGTGAADDSGLPNDRFFAVRPEGSVSTLKIQRTERGDSAVYLCASSSRLAGVHEQFFGPGTRLTVL.

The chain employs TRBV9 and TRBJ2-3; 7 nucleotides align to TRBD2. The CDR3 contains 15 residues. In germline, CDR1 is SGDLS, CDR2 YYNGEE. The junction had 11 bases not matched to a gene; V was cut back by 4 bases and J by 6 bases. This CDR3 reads CASSPGGESADTQYF. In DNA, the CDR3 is TGTGCCAGCAGCCCTGGGGGGGAGTCAGCCGATACGCAGTATTTT.

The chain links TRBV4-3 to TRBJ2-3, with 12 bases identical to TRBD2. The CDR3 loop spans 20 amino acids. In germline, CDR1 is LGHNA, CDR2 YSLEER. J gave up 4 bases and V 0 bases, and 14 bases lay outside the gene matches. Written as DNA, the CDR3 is TGCGCCAGCAGCCAAGATACTAGCGGGAGGTCGCAAGGGGCCCCAGATACGCAGTATTTT. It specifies CASSQDTSGRSQGAPDTQYF.

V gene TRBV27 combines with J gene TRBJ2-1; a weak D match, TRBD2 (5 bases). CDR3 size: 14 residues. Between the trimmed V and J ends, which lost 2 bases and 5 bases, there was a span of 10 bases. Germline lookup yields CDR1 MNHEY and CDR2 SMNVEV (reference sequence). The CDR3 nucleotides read TGTGCCAGCAGTTTAAGTACCGGGAACAATGAGCAGTTCTTC. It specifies CASSLSTGNNEQFF.

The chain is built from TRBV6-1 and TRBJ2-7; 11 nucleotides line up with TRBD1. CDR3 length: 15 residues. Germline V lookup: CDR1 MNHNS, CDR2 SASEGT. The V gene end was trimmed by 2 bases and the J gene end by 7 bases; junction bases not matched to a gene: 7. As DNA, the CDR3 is TGTGCCAGCAGTGAATGGGGACAGGGGGTCAGAGAGCAGTACTTC. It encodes CASSEWGQGVREQYF.

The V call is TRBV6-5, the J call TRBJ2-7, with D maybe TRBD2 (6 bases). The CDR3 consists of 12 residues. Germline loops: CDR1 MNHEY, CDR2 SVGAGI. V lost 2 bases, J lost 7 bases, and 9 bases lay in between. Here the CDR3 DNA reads TGTGCCAGCAGTTACGGAGGGGTTGAGCAGTACTTC. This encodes CASSYGGVEQYF.

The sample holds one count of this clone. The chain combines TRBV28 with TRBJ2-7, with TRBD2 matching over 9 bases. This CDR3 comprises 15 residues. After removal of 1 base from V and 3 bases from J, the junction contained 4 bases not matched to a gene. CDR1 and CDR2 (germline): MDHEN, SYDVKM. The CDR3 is CASSLSSSGDYEQYF. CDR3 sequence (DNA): TGTGCCAGCAGTTTATCGTCTAGCGGGGACTACGAGCAGTACTTC.

The CDR3 reads CASSAWGDQPQHF. CDR3 DNA sequence: TGTGCCAGCAGTGCGTGGGGGGACCAGCCCCAGCATTTT. The chain uses TRBV6-1 and TRBJ1-5; the D gene is possibly TRBD1 (5 bases). Trimming stripped 4 bases from V and 7 bases from J, with 11 bases between. The CDR3 runs to 13 residues. Germline assignment: CDR1 MNHNS and CDR2 SASEGT.

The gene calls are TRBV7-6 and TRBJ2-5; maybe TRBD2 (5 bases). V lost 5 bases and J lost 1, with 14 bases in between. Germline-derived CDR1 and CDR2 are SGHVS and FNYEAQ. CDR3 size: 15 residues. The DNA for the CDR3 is TGTGCCAGCAGCCCCATCCTGGGGAGCCAAGAGACCCAGTACTTC. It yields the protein CASSPILGSQETQYF.

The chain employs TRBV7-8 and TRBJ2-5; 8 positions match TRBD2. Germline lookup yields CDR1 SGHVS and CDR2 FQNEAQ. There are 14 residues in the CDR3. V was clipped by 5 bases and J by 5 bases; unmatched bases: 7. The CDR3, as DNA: TGTGCCAGCAGCCCCGGGAGGGCCCGTGAGACCCAGTACTTC. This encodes CASSPGRARETQYF.

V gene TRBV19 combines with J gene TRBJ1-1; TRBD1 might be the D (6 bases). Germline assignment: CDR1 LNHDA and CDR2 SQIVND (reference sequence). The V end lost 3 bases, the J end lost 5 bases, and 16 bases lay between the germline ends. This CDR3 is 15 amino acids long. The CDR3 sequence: CASSIIPQGHTEAFF. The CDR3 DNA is TGTGCCAGTAGTATTATCCCTCAGGGGCATACTGAAGCTTTCTTT.